A selection of T cell receptor beta chains follows, all from one sample in a study of blood T cell repertoires in COVID-19. Produced via immunoSEQ multiplex PCR; TCRdb's table is partial and in-frame only. The sample includes more than 300,000 clones, 70% to 90% of them seen just once. The sample taken for sequencing was PBMCs or T cells enriched from blood (not recorded which). The source of these receptors is a man aged 35-49 years in a cohort exposed to, infected with or recovered from COVID-19 (not recorded which). Both conserved end residues are part of each CDR3. D genes are given only for firm matches. For some rows the clone size is stated as once, few or many, or as a class when expanded; others skip it.

V gene	clone size	J gene	D gene	CDR3 DNA	CDR3 protein
TRBV7-9	many	TRBJ2-1	TRBD2	TGTGCCAGCAGCTTATTGTCAGGGACTAGCGTCGATGAGCAGTTCTTC	CASSLLSGTSVDEQFF
TRBV3-1/TRBV3-2	NA	TRBJ2-1	TRBD2	TGTGCCAGCAGCCAAGCCGGCGGGAGTTACAATGAGCAGTTCTTC	CASSQAGGSYNEQFF
TRBV3-1/TRBV3-2	NA	TRBJ2-7	NA	TGTGCCAGCAGCCCACAGGTGAGCTCCTACGAGCAGTACTTC	CASSPQVSSYEQYF
TRBV23-1	NA	TRBJ1-1	NA	TGCGCCAGCAGTCAGCAGGGTTGGGGCACTGAAGCTTTCTTT	CASSQQGWGTEAFF
TRBV27	NA	TRBJ2-7	NA	TGTGCCAGCAGTTTGTCGGACAGCTCCTACGAGCAGTACTTC	CASSLSDSSYEQYF
TRBV7-2	NA	TRBJ2-7	TRBD1	TGTGCCAGCAGCTTAGGACAGGGGGCTTACGAGCAGTACTTC	CASSLGQGAYEQYF
TRBV11-2	NA	TRBJ2-7	NA	TGTGCCAGCAGCTTAGACCCCGGACCAGGAGGCTACGAGCAGTACTTC	CASSLDPGPGGYEQYF
TRBV7-6	NA	TRBJ2-7	TRBD2	TGTGCCAGCAGCCCCGCGGCGGGAGGGCTCCTCGAGCAGTACTTC	CASSPAAGGLLEQYF
TRBV5-4	once	TRBJ1-1	TRBD1	TGTGCCAGCAGCTTCACAGGGGTAAAGGCTTTCTTT	CASSFTGVKAFF
TRBV13	many	TRBJ2-7	NA	TGTGCCAGCAGCTTGGGACAATCCTACGAGCAGTACTTC	CASSLGQSYEQYF
TRBV28	NA	TRBJ1-1	NA	TGTGCCAGCAGTCCACCCCCCGGACTAATGGGACGGGTTGAAGCTTTCTTT	CASSPPPGLMGRVEAFF
TRBV25-1	NA	TRBJ2-1	TRBD1	TGTGCCAGCAGTGACCGGGACAGGATCTACAATGAGCAGTTCTTC	CASSDRDRIYNEQFF
TRBV6-5	once	TRBJ1-2	TRBD1	TGTGCCAGCAGGCGCAACAGGGGTTACTATGGCTACACCTTC	CASRRNRGYYGYTF
TRBV18	NA	TRBJ1-2	NA	TGTGCCAGCGGGGAGGCGACCGGGGGCTATGGCTACACCTTC	CASGEATGGYGYTF
TRBV9	NA	TRBJ2-7	TRBD2	TGTGCCAGCAGCGTAGTAGCCGGACTAGCGGAGTCCAGGTACTTC	CASSVVAGLAESRYF
TRBV2	NA	TRBJ1-1	NA	TGTGCCAGCAGTGCCCTGGCAGAGAACACTGAAGCTTTCTTT	CASSALAENTEAFF
TRBV11-2	NA	TRBJ2-5	TRBD2	TGTGCCAGCAGCCAAGGACTAGCGGAGACCCAGTACTTC	CASSQGLAETQYF
TRBV18	NA	TRBJ1-2	TRBD1	TGTGCCAGCTCGAGGGGACAGCAGGGGGAAGGCTATGGCTACACCTTC	CASSRGQQGEGYGYTF
TRBV28	NA	TRBJ2-1	NA	TGTGCCAGCAGTTTACCGGACAGATACAATGAGCAGTTCTTC	CASSLPDRYNEQFF
TRBV2	NA	TRBJ2-4	TRBD1	TGTGCCAGCAGTGACCAGGGGGTAGCCAAAAACATTCAGTACTTC	CASSDQGVAKNIQYF
TRBV3-1/TRBV3-2	NA	TRBJ1-2	NA	TGTGCCAGCAGCCAAGACATTGGCTACACCTTC	CASSQDIGYTF
TRBV6-1	few	TRBJ1-1	NA	TGTGCCAGCAGTGAACAGGGAATTGAAGCTTTCTTT	CASSEQGIEAFF
TRBV9	once	TRBJ2-6	NA	TGTGCCAGCAACCTAAGGGGTACTGGGGCCAACGTCCTGACTTTC	CASNLRGTGANVLTF
TRBV19	once	TRBJ1-3	TRBD1	TGTGCCAGTAGTATTAGGTCGACAGGGTCTCTCGGAAACACCATATATTTT	CASSIRSTGSLGNTIYF
TRBV7-2	once	TRBJ2-3	TRBD2	TGTGCCAGCAGCTTTTGGTCTAGCGGGGGTGGAGCAGATACGCAGTATTTT	CASSFWSSGGGADTQYF
TRBV4-1	NA	TRBJ1-5	TRBD1	TGCGCCAGCAGCCCCGTAACGAAGGGGGCAAGTCAGCCCCAGCATTTT	CASSPVTKGASQPQHF
TRBV30	NA	TRBJ2-1	NA	TGTGCCTGGAGTGTCTCTGGCGGATCCTACAATGAGCAGTTCTTC	CAWSVSGGSYNEQFF
TRBV7-9	NA	TRBJ2-7	TRBD2	TGTGCCAGCAGCGATACGGGACTAGCGGTCTCCTACGAGCAGTACTTC	CASSDTGLAVSYEQYF
TRBV2	NA	TRBJ2-2	TRBD2	TGTGCCAGCAAAGGGACTAGTTTGGTCGGGGAGCTGTTTTTT	CASKGTSLVGELFF
TRBV11-2	once	TRBJ1-2	TRBD1	TGTGCCAGCAGCTTGGCAGGGGGCGGGTATGGCTACACCTTC	CASSLAGGGYGYTF
TRBV5-4	NA	TRBJ1-3	TRBD1	TGTGCCAGCAGCTTGGGACAGGGGGTCTCTGGAAACACCATATATTTT	CASSLGQGVSGNTIYF
TRBV9	NA	TRBJ2-7	TRBD2	TGTGCCAGCAGCTTTGGGACTAGCGGGGGCTACGAGCAGTACTTC	CASSFGTSGGYEQYF
TRBV12-2	NA	TRBJ2-1	NA	TGTGCAAGTCGCTTTCCAGCGGCGAGTGAGCAGTTCTTC	CASRFPAASEQFF
TRBV28	NA	TRBJ1-5	NA	TGTGCCAGCAGTCCCACGGGGGAGGGGCAACAGCCCCAGCATTTT	CASSPTGEGQQPQHF